The 29 T cell receptor beta chains below were found in one sample sequenced in a study of chemoradiotherapy in HPV16-positive cancers. TCRdb's table, derived via immunoSEQ multiplex PCR, lists solely in-frame clones and lacks some. The sample yields about 8,400 clones, over 75% seen once. The material was tumor tissue, obtained from a patient who underwent chemoradiotherapy. The receptors shown here come from a human donor with HPV-associated anogenital cancer.

The chain recombines TRBV15 with TRBJ2-1, with D perhaps TRBD2 (7 bases). The germline CDR1 and CDR2 sequences are LNHNV and YYDKDF (reference sequence). Trimming cost V 5 bases and J 5 bases, with 16 bases left between them. The CDR3 totals 15 residues. The CDR3 region is CATSGGLLADNEQFF. CDR3 sequence (DNA): TGTGCCACCAGCGGGGGGCTTCTAGCGGACAATGAGCAGTTCTTC. The full variable domain, with the rest looked up from reference TRBV15 and TRBJ2-1, is DAMVIQNPRYQVTQFGKPVTLSCSQTLNHNVMYWYQQKSSQAPKLLFHYYDKDFNNEADTPDNFQSRRPNTSFCFLDIRSPGLGDTAMYLCATSGGLLADNEQFFGPGTRLTVL.

This clone was detected only a few times. This chain links TRBV5-6 with TRBJ1-5; D remains ambiguous. CDR1 and CDR2 (germline): SGHDT, YYEEEE. The CDR3 totals 14 residues. V was pared by 2 bases and J by 7 bases, with 13 bases between. The CDR3 region has the DNA TGTGCCAGCAGCTTCCACGGGTTTGACCAGCCCCAGCATTTT. Amino acid sequence: CASSFHGFDQPQHF.

The V call is TRBV5-1, the J call TRBJ2-2; a possible D gene is TRBD2 (5 bases). The germline V gene has CDR1 SGHRS and CDR2 YFSETQ. Trimming removed 4 bases from V and 6 bases from J, with 22 bases in between. The CDR3 has 17 amino acids. CDR3 nucleotide sequence: TGCGCCAGCAGCCAGACTACGCGAGGAGCTTCTTCCGGGGAGCTGTTTTTT. Translated, it gives CASSQTTRGASSGELFF.

The chain recombines TRBV15 with TRBJ2-7; D assignment may be TRBD1 or TRBD2 (5 bases each). Trimming removed 5 bases from V and 3 bases from J, with 20 bases in between. Looked up from germline, CDR1 is LNHNV and CDR2 is YYDKDF (reference sequence). The CDR3 length is 16 residues. Here the CDR3 DNA reads TGTGCCACCAGCTCGGACTGGGACGGAGCTAACTACGAGCAGTACTTC. Its translation is CATSSDWDGANYEQYF.

This chain uses TRBV4-1 with TRBJ1-4; 12 nucleotides agree with TRBD1. After removal of 0 bases from V and 8 bases from J, the junction contained 7 bases not matched to a gene. Germline V gene data show CDR1 as MGHRA and CDR2 as YSYEKL. The CDR3 has 17 residues. The CDR3 here is CASSQDAGDRGREKLFF. The CDR3 DNA sequence: TGCGCCAGCAGCCAAGATGCAGGGGACAGGGGGCGCGAAAAACTGTTTTTT.

There are a few counts of this clone. This chain uses TRBV7-8 with TRBJ2-3; no firm D call. Germline V gene data show CDR1 as SGHVS and CDR2 as FQNEAQ. The ends were cut back, 3 bases at V and 1 base at J, with 2 bases in the middle. This CDR3 has 12 amino acids. CDR3 in amino acids: CASSFGTDTQYF. The CDR3 nucleotides are TGTGCCAGCAGCTTTGGCACAGATACGCAGTATTTT.

This clone was seen once. CDR3 region: CASSQTAGTGDEQYF. CDR3 nucleotides: TGCGCCAGCAGCCAGACCGCCGGGACAGGGGACGAGCAGTACTTC. The chain joins TRBV4-1 to TRBJ2-7; 10 positions match TRBD1. The CDR3 is 15 amino acids. Unmatched junction bases numbered 7, after V lost 3 bases and J lost 5 bases. From germline, CDR1 is MGHRA and CDR2 YSYEKL.

The chain is built from TRBV7-9 and TRBJ2-7; D is unclear. Trimming shortened V by 1 base and J by 1 base, and 11 bases separated the two germline ends. CDR1 is SEHNR, CDR2 FQNEAQ, per germline (reference sequence). The CDR3 is 15 residues long. The CDR3 nucleotides are TGTGCCAGCAGCTTAGGGGCCCTGACATCCTACGAGCAGTACGTC. Protein: CASSLGALTSYEQYV.

The chain joins TRBV28 to TRBJ2-5; D perhaps matches TRBD2 (7 bases). Germline CDR1 reads MDHEN; CDR2 reads SYDVKM. Trimming took off 4 bases at V and 1 base at J, with 19 bases between the two ends. The CDR3 runs 17 residues. CDR3 nucleotides: TGTGCCAGCAGTTCCCTGGGCGGCGGGGGCCCCCAAGAGACCCAGTACTTC. Its protein product is CASSSLGGGGPQETQYF.

The chain recombines TRBV10-3 with TRBJ2-2; 13 positions match TRBD2. After removal of 3 bases from V and 7 bases from J, the junction contained 11 bases not matched to a gene. The CDR3 length is 18 residues. CDR1 and CDR2 from the germline V gene are ENHRY and SYGVKD. In DNA, the CDR3 is TGTGCCATCAGTGACTTCCCACTAGCGGGAGGGCAAGGCGGGGAGCTGTTTTTT. Protein sequence: CAISDFPLAGGQGGELFF.

The rearrangement links TRBV6-5 to TRBJ2-3; 7 bases fit TRBD2. CDR1 is MNHEY and CDR2 is SVGAGI in the germline V gene. This CDR3 has 14 residues. The ends lost 2 bases at V and 4 bases at J; junction bases unmatched: 3. CDR3 DNA: TGTGCCAGCAGTTACGTGGGGGGGGCAGATACGCAGTATTTT. It encodes CASSYVGGADTQYF.

The rearrangement joins TRBV4-1 to TRBJ2-5; 9 bases align to TRBD1. V trimming: 4 bases; J trimming: 4 bases; junction bases outside the gene matches: 7. The germline CDR1 and CDR2 sequences are MGHRA and YSYEKL. The CDR3 is made up of 15 amino acids. As DNA, the CDR3 is TGCGCCAGCAGCCGCGACCGGGACAGGGTAGAGACCCAGTACTTC. Protein: CASSRDRDRVETQYF.

V usage is TRBV29-1 and J usage is TRBJ1-2, with TRBD1 matching over 9 bases. The CDR3 contains 14 residues. Germline V gives CDR1 SQVTM, CDR2 ANQGSEA. V shed 2 bases, J shed 4 bases, and the junction held 5 bases outside the gene matches. This chain's CDR3 is CSVEPTGGGYGYTF. The CDR3 nucleotides are TGCAGCGTTGAACCTACAGGGGGCGGCTATGGCTACACCTTC. Full variable domain (outside the CDR3, taken from reference TRBV29-1 and TRBJ1-2): SAVISQKPSRDICQRGTSLTIQCQVDSQVTMMFWYRQQPGQSLTLIATANQGSEATYESGFVIDKFPISRPNLTFSTLTVSNMSPEDSSIYLCSVEPTGGGYGYTFGSGTRLTVV.

The chain employs TRBV6-6 and TRBJ1-2, with D possibly being TRBD1 (6 bases). The CDR3 length is 14 residues. The germline V gene encodes CDR1 MNHNY and CDR2 SVGAGI (reference sequence). V was trimmed by 5 bases and J by 2 bases, leaving 12 bases between them. The CDR3 here is CASSHRDTNYGYTF. The CDR3 DNA reads as TGTGCCAGCAGTCACCGGGACACCAACTATGGCTACACCTTC.

The chain carries TRBV28 and TRBJ2-7, with unresolved D. The CDR3 contains 14 residues. Trimming cost V 5 bases and J 1 base, with 12 bases left between them. Germline V gene lookup returns CDR1 MDHEN and CDR2 SYDVKM. CDR3 amino acids: CASSPADGSYEQYV. CDR3 DNA sequence: TGTGCCAGCAGTCCCGCCGACGGATCCTACGAGCAGTACGTC.

V is TRBV5-1 and J is TRBJ1-5; a possible D gene is TRBD1 (5 bases). The CDR3 spans 17 residues. The germline V and J ends were trimmed by 4 bases and 5 bases, with 22 bases remaining between them. Germline CDR1 SGHRS, CDR2 YFSETQ. CDR3 residues: CASSLLPQEDTDQPQHF. DNA of the CDR3: TGCGCCAGCAGCCTTCTTCCGCAGGAGGACACCGATCAGCCCCAGCATTTT.

This chain uses TRBV19 with TRBJ2-1, with D maybe TRBD1 (6 bases). CDR3 length: 18 residues. CDR1 and CDR2 (germline): LNHDA, SQIVND (reference sequence). Trimming took off 6 bases at V and 0 bases at J, with 21 bases between the two ends. CDR3: CASSPPRGQRSSYNEQFF. As DNA, the CDR3 is TGTGCCAGTAGCCCCCCTCGAGGACAGCGGAGCTCCTACAATGAGCAGTTCTTC.

V is TRBV29-1 and J is TRBJ2-5; TRBD2 agrees at 11 bases. With 8 bases clipped from V and 10 bases from J, the junction kept 12 bases outside the gene matches. Germline assignment: CDR1 SQVTM and CDR2 ANQGSEA. CDR3 length equals 13 residues. The CDR3 DNA is TGCAGCTTCCTAATTAGCGGGGGGGCTGACCAGTACTTC. Protein sequence: CSFLISGGADQYF.

The chain is built from TRBV19 and TRBJ2-7; TRBD1 might be the D (7 bases). The V end was cut by 4 bases, the J end by 2 bases, with 12 bases between. CDR1 and CDR2 (germline): LNHDA, SQIVND (reference sequence). The CDR3 sequence is 14 residues long. The CDR3 reads CASSTRDSPYEQYV. CDR3 DNA: TGTGCCAGTAGTACGCGGGACAGTCCCTACGAGCAGTACGTC.

This clone was counted a single time. The chain recombines TRBV27 with TRBJ1-5; weak D call: TRBD1 (5 bases). Germline V lookup: CDR1 MNHEY, CDR2 SMNVEV (reference sequence). Trimming took 4 bases from V and 0 from J, leaving 13 bases between them. The CDR3 is 16 amino acids. CDR3 bases: TGTGCCAGCAGTTCTCGGGGACCGTATAGCAATCAGCCCCAGCATTTT. It yields the protein CASSSRGPYSNQPQHF.

This clone was counted only a few times. This chain links TRBV7-9 with TRBJ2-4; D gene uncertain. The V gene lost 0 bases and the J gene lost 7 bases, with 4 bases spanning the gap. The CDR3 runs to 12 residues. Germline V gives CDR1 SEHNR, CDR2 FQNEAQ (reference sequence). CDR3 bases: TGTGCCAGCAGCTTAGCAGGGAACATTCAGTACTTC. Translated: CASSLAGNIQYF.

The rearrangement joins TRBV10-3 to TRBJ1-2; 10 bases fit TRBD1. Losses at the gene ends were 3 bases for V and 7 bases for J; bases not matched to a gene: 8. CDR1 ENHRY and CDR2 SYGVKD come from the germline V gene. There are 15 residues in the CDR3. The CDR3 coding sequence is TGTGCCATCAGTGAACGGCGTGGACAGGGGGGTGGCTACACCTTC. It yields the protein CAISERRGQGGGYTF.

This clone has only a few counts. The chain couples TRBV15 to TRBJ2-2; perhaps TRBD2 as D (7 bases). V was pared by 0 bases and J by 6 bases, with 11 bases between. Germline lookup yields CDR1 LNHNV and CDR2 YYDKDF (reference sequence). This CDR3 has 15 residues. CDR3 sequence reads: CATSRDRGGAGELFF. The CDR3, as DNA: TGTGCCACCAGCAGAGATAGAGGGGGGGCCGGGGAGCTGTTTTTT.

This clone was observed once. Here the CDR3 DNA reads TGTGCCAGCAGCTCCCCACTGGCACAGAACACCGGGGAGCTGTTTTTT. Its translation: CASSSPLAQNTGELFF. V is TRBV11-1 and J is TRBJ2-2; D ambiguous. Germline V gene data show CDR1 as SGHAT and CDR2 as FQDESV (reference sequence). The CDR3 length is 16 residues. Trimming cost V 4 bases and J 1 base, with 13 bases left between them.

This chain links TRBV5-1 with TRBJ1-1; the match to TRBD1 covers 8 bases. Germline trimming cut 3 bases from V and 5 bases from J; bases unmatched to any gene: 3. Germline lookup yields CDR1 SGHRS and CDR2 YFSETQ. This CDR3 region has 13 residues. The CDR3 DNA is TGCGCCAGCAGCTCTCAGGGGGCGACTGAAGCTTTCTTT. Protein product: CASSSQGATEAFF.

J is TRBJ2-1 and V is TRBV2; D is uncertain. Trimming left V 3 bases short and J 3 bases short, with 6 bases between. Germline loops: CDR1 SNHLY, CDR2 FYNNEI. CDR3 length equals 13 residues. For the CDR3, the DNA is TGTGCCAGCAGTGAGGCTAACTACAATGAGCAGTTCTTC. This gives the protein CASSEANYNEQFF. Full variable domain (outside the CDR3, taken from reference TRBV2 and TRBJ2-1): EPEVTQTPSHQVTQMGQEVILRCVPISNHLYFYWYRQILGQKVEFLVSFYNNEISEKSEIFDDQFSVERPDGSNFTLKIRSTKLEDSAMYFCASSEANYNEQFFGPGTRLTVL.

The chain uses TRBV6-1 and TRBJ2-1; no definite D call. Deletions cut 1 base from V and 3 bases from J, with 13 bases between. The CDR3 sequence is 16 residues long. Germline V gives CDR1 MNHNS, CDR2 SASEGT. CDR3 nucleotide sequence: TGTGCCAGCAGTGAAGATAGTGGGTCGTTCTACAATGAGCAGTTCTTC. It yields the protein CASSEDSGSFYNEQFF.

In its sample, this clone was seen once. The chain is built from TRBV19 and TRBJ2-2, with D hard to call. The germline V gene has CDR1 LNHDA and CDR2 SQIVND (reference sequence). The CDR3 is 16 residues long. V gave up 3 bases and J gave up 0 bases, with 11 bases separating them. The CDR3 DNA reads TGTGCCAGTAGTATTTCCAGATCTGCGAACACCGGGGAGCTGTTTTTT. Translated: CASSISRSANTGELFF.

The genes are TRBV14 and TRBJ1-1, with D perhaps matching TRBD1 (5 bases). This CDR3 region has 13 residues. Per the germline V gene, CDR1 is SGHDN and CDR2 is FVKESK. Trimming took 1 base from V and 10 from J, leaving 13 bases between them. The CDR3 DNA sequence: TGTGCCAGCAGCCAAGTCGACGGGAGGGGAGCTTTCTTT. Its protein product is CASSQVDGRGAFF.